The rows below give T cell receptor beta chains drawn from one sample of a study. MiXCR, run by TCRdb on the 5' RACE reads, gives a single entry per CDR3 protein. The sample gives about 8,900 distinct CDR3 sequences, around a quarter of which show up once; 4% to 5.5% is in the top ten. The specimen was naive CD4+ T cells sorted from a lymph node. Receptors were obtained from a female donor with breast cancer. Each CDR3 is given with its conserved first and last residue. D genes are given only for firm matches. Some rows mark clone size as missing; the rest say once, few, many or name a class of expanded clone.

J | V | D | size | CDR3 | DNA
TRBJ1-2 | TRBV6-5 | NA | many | CASSPRPHYGYTF | TGTGCCAGCAGTCCCCGGCCTCACTATGGCTACACCTTC
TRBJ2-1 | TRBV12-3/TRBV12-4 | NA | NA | CASRPNSYNEQFF | TGTGCCAGCAGACCTAACTCCTACAATGAGCAGTTCTTC
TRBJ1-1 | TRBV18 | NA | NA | CASSPPGFNANTEAFF | TGTGCCAGCTCACCTCCGGGATTCAACGCGAACACTGAAGCTTTCTTT
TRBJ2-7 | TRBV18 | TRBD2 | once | CASSEGLVYEQYF | TGTGCCAGCTCGGAGGGACTAGTGTACGAGCAGTACTTC
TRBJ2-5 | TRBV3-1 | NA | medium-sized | CASSQYNQETQYF | TGTGCCAGCAGCCAGTACAATCAAGAGACCCAGTACTTC
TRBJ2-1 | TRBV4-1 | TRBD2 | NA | CASSQADLLAGGYNEQFF | TGCGCCAGCAGCCAGGCGGACCTCCTAGCGGGAGGCTACAATGAGCAGTTCTTC
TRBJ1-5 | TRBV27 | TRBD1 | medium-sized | CASSSFGTGDQPQHF | TGTGCCAGCAGTTCTTTTGGGACAGGGGACCAGCCCCAGCATTTT
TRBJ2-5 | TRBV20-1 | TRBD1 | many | CSAHRGHQETQYF | TGCAGTGCCCACAGGGGGCACCAAGAGACCCAGTACTTC
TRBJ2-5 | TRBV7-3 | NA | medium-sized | CASSLTKGAGTQYF | TGTGCCAGCAGCTTAACCAAAGGTGCGGGGACCCAGTACTTC
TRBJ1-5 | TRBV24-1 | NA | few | CATSDGVRPQHF | TGTGCCACCAGCGACGGGGTGAGGCCCCAGCATTTT
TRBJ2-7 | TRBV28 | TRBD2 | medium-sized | CASTQELAGGYEQYF | TGTGCCAGCACCCAAGAGCTAGCGGGGGGCTACGAGCAGTACTTC
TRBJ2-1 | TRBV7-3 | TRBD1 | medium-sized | CASSLGTAHYNEQFF | TGTGCCAGCAGCTTAGGGACAGCACACTACAATGAGCAGTTCTTC
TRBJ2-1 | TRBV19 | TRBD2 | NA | CASSTGLAGRGGQFF | TGTGCCAGTAGTACAGGACTAGCGGGAAGAGGGGGGCAGTTCTTC
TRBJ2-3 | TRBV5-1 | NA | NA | CASSVDTAGRTQYF | TGCGCCAGCAGCGTGGATACAGCGGGTCGTACGCAGTATTTT
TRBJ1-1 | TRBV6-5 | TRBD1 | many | CASRLGQGTEAFF | TGTGCCAGCAGACTCGGACAGGGAACTGAAGCTTTCTTT
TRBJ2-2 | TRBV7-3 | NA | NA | CASSITSTGELFF | TGTGCCAGCAGCATCACTAGCACCGGGGAGCTGTTTTTT
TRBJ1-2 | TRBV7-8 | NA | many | CASSLVARTVSYGYTF | TGTGCCAGCAGCTTAGTAGCACGTACGGTATCCTATGGCTACACCTTC
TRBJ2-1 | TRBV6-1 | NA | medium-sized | CASSARGAYNEQFF | TGTGCCAGCAGTGCGCGGGGCGCGTACAATGAGCAGTTCTTC
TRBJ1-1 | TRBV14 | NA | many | CASSQEMAGEAFF | TGTGCCAGCAGCCAAGAAATGGCAGGTGAAGCTTTCTTT
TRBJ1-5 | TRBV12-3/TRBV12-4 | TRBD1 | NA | CASSAQDRPNQPQHF | TGTGCCAGCAGTGCTCAGGACAGGCCTAATCAACCCCAGCATTTT
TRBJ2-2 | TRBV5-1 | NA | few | CASQFRTGNTGELFF | TGCGCCAGCCAATTCCGGACGGGGAACACCGGGGAGCTGTTTTTT
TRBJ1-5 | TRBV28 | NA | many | CASVGHLSNQPQHF | TGTGCCAGCGTGGGACATTTGAGCAATCAGCCCCAGCATTTT
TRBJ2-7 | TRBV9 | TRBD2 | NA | CASSPGRVADGEQYF | TGTGCCAGCAGCCCCGGGAGGGTAGCAGATGGGGAGCAGTACTTC
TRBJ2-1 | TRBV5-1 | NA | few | CASSLQKTYNEQFF | TGCGCCAGCAGCTTACAAAAAACCTACAATGAGCAGTTCTTC
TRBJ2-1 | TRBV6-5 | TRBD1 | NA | CASSYSRGLGNEQLF | TGTGCCAGCAGTTACTCGAGGGGGCTGGGTAATGAGCAGCTCTTC